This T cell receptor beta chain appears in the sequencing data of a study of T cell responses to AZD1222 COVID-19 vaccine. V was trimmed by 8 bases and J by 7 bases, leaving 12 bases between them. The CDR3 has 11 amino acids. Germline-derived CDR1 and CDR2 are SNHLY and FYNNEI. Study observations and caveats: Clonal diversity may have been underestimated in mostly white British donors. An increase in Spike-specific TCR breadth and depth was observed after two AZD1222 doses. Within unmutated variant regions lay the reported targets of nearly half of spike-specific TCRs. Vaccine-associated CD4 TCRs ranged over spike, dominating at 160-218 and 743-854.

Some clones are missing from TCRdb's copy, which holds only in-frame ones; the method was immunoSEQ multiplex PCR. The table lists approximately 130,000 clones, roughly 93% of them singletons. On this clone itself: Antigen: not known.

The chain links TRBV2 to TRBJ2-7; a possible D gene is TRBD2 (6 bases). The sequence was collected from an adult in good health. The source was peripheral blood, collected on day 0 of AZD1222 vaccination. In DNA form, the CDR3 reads TGTGCCAGCTATGGACGGGGGGAGCAGTACTTC. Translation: CASYGRGEQYF.